This TCR beta chain was captured by sequencing in a study of blood T cell repertoires in COVID-19. Data came from immunoSEQ multiplex PCR; TCRdb stores just in-frame clones and leaves some out. The sample has 150,000 to 200,000 clones, about 88% seen once; the top ten hold more than 6.5%. This TCR derives from a woman older than 75 in a cohort sampled during active or convalescent COVID-19. Sequenced input: peripheral blood.

CDR3 in DNA: TGTGCCAGTAGTCGGGCCAAGACTAGCGGGAGCTCCTACAATGAGCAGTTCTTC. Encoded protein: CASSRAKTSGSSYNEQFF. The chain recombines TRBV19 with TRBJ2-1, with TRBD2 matching over 12 bases. V was clipped by 5 bases and J by 0 bases; unmatched bases: 8. This CDR3 is built from 18 residues. Germline assignment: CDR1 LNHDA and CDR2 SQIVND (reference sequence).